Detailed here is one TCR beta chain. Only in-frame clones appear in the TCRdb table, and some are missing; sequencing was by immunoSEQ multiplex PCR. The data show approximately 100,000 clones, 70% to 80% seen once. The germline V gene encodes CDR1 SEHNR and CDR2 FQNEAQ (reference sequence). This CDR3 has 14 residues. V shed 5 bases and J 9 bases; nucleotides not matched to a gene: 7. This entry belongs to a study of blood T cell repertoires in COVID-19. Study details: Whether acute or convalescent, the COVID-19 samples came from the United States, Italy and Spain. PBMCs, B-cell-depleted T cells, or T cells provided the cDNA or gDNA that made up the material.

The chain recombines TRBV7-9 with TRBJ1-6, with 7 bases aligning to TRBD1. Sequenced input: peripheral blood. This TCR derives from a human donor with acute or convalescent COVID-19. The donor label of this sample is uncertain. Written as DNA, the CDR3 is TGTGCCAGCAGCGTCCGGGACAGTGGTTCACCCCTCCACTTT. Its translation: CASSVRDSGSPLHF.